This T cell receptor beta chain is drawn from a study of human T cells and chemical hapten exposure. TCRdb itself ran the RACE reads through MiXCR, one entry per CDR3 protein. The table shows around 380,000 distinct CDR3 sequences, with approximately 4.4% occurring only once. Time point here: patch test 1, 2 weeks after DPC sensitization. Treatment here: therapeutic diphenylcyclopropenone sensitization with weekly scalp DPC. The sequence derives from a woman aged 45-65 years with alopecia areata. Some clones in this sample may be carry-over from other donors' samples. This specimen was whole blood, taken in connection with sensitization to the hapten diphenylcyclopropenone (DPC).

CDR3 bases: TGTGCCAGCAGCTTAATGGGACTGGACGCCACCATATATTTT. Amino acids: CASSLMGLDATIYF. J is TRBJ1-3 and V is TRBV7-2; a weak D match, TRBD1 (5 bases). The CDR3 is 14 amino acids. Germline values: CDR1 SGHTA, CDR2 FQGNSA. V was trimmed by 2 bases and J by 9 bases, leaving 14 bases between them.